This T cell receptor (beta chain) was identified in a study of post-analysis software for immune sequencing data. Study outcomes and limitations: The study found TRBV5-6, TRBV5-1 and TRBV20-1 among a handful of TRBV segments more frequent in patients than controls.

As concerns this clonotype: Antigen unknown.

Germline-derived CDR1 and CDR2 are MNHEY and SVGEGT. This CDR3 is built from 16 residues. The V end lost 3 bases, the J end lost 0 bases, and 14 bases lay between the germline ends. Unique molecular identifiers tagged the TCR beta cDNA libraries. TCRdb re-called the PCR reads through MiXCR, storing one row per CDR3 protein. The sample has fewer than 550,000 distinct CDR3 sequences, approximately 31% seen once. Material: blood. This TCR derives from a girl aged 2 to 17 with multiple sclerosis. The gene calls are TRBV6-2 or TRBV6-3 and TRBJ1-1; D unclear. The CDR3 coding sequence is TGTGCCAGCAGTTATCGGTCTGTGGGTTTGAACACTGAAGCTTTCTTT. Translation gives CASSYRSVGLNTEAFF.